A selection of T cell receptor beta chains follows, all from one sample in a study of identical twins. TCRdb independently ran MiXCR on the 5' RACE reads; one entry per CDR3 protein. The repertoire consists of about 200,000 distinct CDR3 sequences, with roughly a tenth occurring once and the leading ten covering more than 8%. Sample: memory T cells sorted from blood. The receptors shown here come from a man between 50 and 59 years old in good health. Each CDR3 is given without its conserved first and last residue. Not every row has a clone size; where given, it reads once, few, many or a size class.

abundance	v_gene	j_gene	CDR3aa
many	TRBV6-2/TRBV6-3	TRBJ2-6	ASSYYPPGWLVSGANVLT
-	TRBV12-3/TRBV12-4	TRBJ2-2	ASKLAGGPGELF
many	TRBV6-1	TRBJ2-7	ASLRPTYEQY
many	TRBV5-1	TRBJ2-2	ASSTLGELF
few	TRBV4-2	TRBJ1-5	ASSQEHGTGGHQPQH
-	TRBV5-8	TRBJ2-4	ASSFSGPKNIQY
many	TRBV15	TRBJ2-5	ATSPRLGQETQY
few	TRBV10-2	TRBJ1-6	ATMGRYNSPLH
-	TRBV10-3	TRBJ1-5	AISESAFDQPQH
few	TRBV6-2/TRBV6-3	TRBJ2-1	ASSYNPGTGSNEQF
-	TRBV20-1	TRBJ1-2	SDTGQAANYGYT
-	TRBV12-3/TRBV12-4	TRBJ2-3	ASTPGSGRTDTQY
-	TRBV10-3	TRBJ2-1	AISMDSGGEQF
-	TRBV2	TRBJ2-7	ATTKDRGRSYEQY
many	TRBV7-8	TRBJ2-3	ASSPPRADTQY
-	TRBV10-3	TRBJ2-7	AISSQGDNEQY
-	TRBV24-1	TRBJ1-2	ATSDLGDGGYT
-	TRBV29-1	TRBJ2-3	SAMGYTSTDTQY
-	TRBV5-1	TRBJ2-3	ASSAGTLTDTQY
few	TRBV6-5	TRBJ1-4	ASSWGATNEKLF
few	TRBV4-3	TRBJ2-6	ASSQDTGKANVLT
many	TRBV7-9	TRBJ2-1	ASSLAPGQKNNEQF
-	TRBV5-1	TRBJ2-7	ASSLRTGDYEQY
many	TRBV12-3/TRBV12-4	TRBJ2-1	ASSLAQGEQF
many	TRBV4-2	TRBJ2-7	ASSQDLVAGPHEQY
many	TRBV12-3/TRBV12-4	TRBJ1-5	ASRPGQGNNQPQH
few	TRBV19	TRBJ2-3	ASSSSSATDTQY
many	TRBV3-1	TRBJ1-3	ASSPVRPGGAYSGNTIY
many	TRBV6-1	TRBJ1-1	ASSPGRGRMNTEAF
-	TRBV29-1	TRBJ2-3	SVTRVGWPDTQY
-	TRBV6-2/TRBV6-3	TRBJ1-6	ASSYRPANSPLH
-	TRBV29-1	TRBJ2-3	SVEGRANTDTQY
few	TRBV6-2/TRBV6-3	TRBJ2-7	ASIQAGRVSNEQY
few	TRBV7-9	TRBJ1-5	ASSPSGVVHQPQH
many	TRBV4-2	TRBJ2-2	ASSQEDRVTGELF
many	TRBV29-1	TRBJ1-2	SVGDLKGAGYT
many	TRBV28	TRBJ1-5	ASSSDRRVGNQPQH
-	TRBV6-2/TRBV6-3	TRBJ1-5	ASSPDRPRGFSNQPQH
few	TRBV7-2	TRBJ2-1	ASSLGRSPYNEQF